This T cell receptor (beta chain) emerged from a study of blood T cells in healthy people across ages. This clonotype appeared a few times. Then a second PCR, running roughly 7 to 11 cycles, was carried out with a sample-barcoded 5' primer and a J-beta primer mix. Via MiXCR, TCRdb re-called the 5' RACE reads, giving one row per CDR3 protein. The sample lists about a million distinct CDR3 sequences, 35% to 45% occurring once. Germline V gene data show CDR1 as MNHEY and CDR2 as SMNVEV (reference sequence). V dropped 3 bases and J dropped 12 bases, with 12 bases sitting between them. The CDR3 runs to 12 residues.

The TCR was taken from a man in his late teens or twenties in good health. The sequenced sample was blood. The chain recombines TRBV27 with TRBJ2-1, with a possible D match to TRBD1 (5 bases). The CDR3 DNA reads as TGTGCCAGCAGTTTGGGCACAAGGGGGCAGTTCTTC. Its protein is CASSLGTRGQFF.